This entry lists 15 T cell receptor beta chains sequenced from one sample in a study of blood T cell repertoires in COVID-19. Sequencing was performed with immunoSEQ multiplex PCR; in TCRdb, only in-frame clones are kept and a portion is missing. The sample yields 55,000 to 75,000 clones, 70% to 75% seen once. Specimen: peripheral blood. The receptors were sampled from a woman in her 70s with acute or convalescent COVID-19.

V and J are TRBV6-5 and TRBJ2-2; TRBD1 is a possible D gene (5 bases). The CDR3 runs 13 residues. V was clipped by 7 bases and J by 5 bases, with 11 bases between them. CDR1 and CDR2 from the germline V gene are MNHEY and SVGAGI. The CDR3 sequence is CASTRTFTGELFF. For the CDR3, the DNA is TGTGCCAGCACCCGGACATTTACCGGGGAGCTGTTTTTT.

This clone came up a few times. The chain uses TRBV10-2 and TRBJ2-6; D possibly corresponds to TRBD1 (5 bases). V was clipped by 6 bases and J by 1 base, with 13 bases between them. Germline V gene data show CDR1 as WSHSY and CDR2 as SAAADI. This CDR3 is built from 16 residues. The CDR3 sequence is CASSPQDLSGANVLTF. The CDR3 nucleotides are TGCGCCAGCAGCCCACAGGATTTGTCTGGGGCCAACGTCCTGACTTTC.

The chain joins TRBV10-1 to TRBJ1-5; 9 bases align to TRBD1. Germline V gene sequence: CDR1 WNHNN, CDR2 SYGVQD (reference sequence). The CDR3 totals 15 residues. The ends lost 6 bases at V and 3 bases at J; junction bases unmatched: 6. CDR3 region: CASSSGTGNNQPQHF. CDR3 sequence (DNA): TGCGCCAGCAGCTCCGGGACAGGGAACAATCAGCCCCAGCATTTT.

This chain uses TRBV7-2 with TRBJ1-1; 7 bases align to TRBD1. The CDR3 is made up of 14 amino acids. V was clipped by 4 bases and J by 2 bases; unmatched bases: 4. Germline V gene data show CDR1 as SGHTA and CDR2 as FQGNSA. This CDR3 reads CASSSGQANTEAFF. In nucleotides, the CDR3 is TGTGCCAGCAGCTCCGGACAGGCCAACACTGAAGCTTTCTTT.

This clone was recorded a few times. V usage is TRBV29-1 and J usage is TRBJ2-7, with 7 bases fitting TRBD1. Unmatched junction bases numbered 6, after V lost 4 bases and J lost 3 bases. CDR1 and CDR2 (germline): SQVTM, ANQGSEA. The CDR3 is 13 residues long. The CDR3 region has the DNA TGCAGCGTTGCAGCGACAGGGTTCTACGAGCAGTACTTC. This gives the protein CSVAATGFYEQYF.

The J gene is TRBJ2-7, the V gene TRBV7-2, with TRBD2 identical over 11 bases. Germline V CDR1 and CDR2: SGHTA, FQGNSA. The V and J ends lost 5 bases and 7 bases, in that order; junction bases with no gene match: 10. This CDR3 has 15 amino acids. DNA for the CDR3: TGTGCCAGCAGCCGTCAACTAGCGGGAGTGGGTGAGCAGTACTTC. Encoded protein: CASSRQLAGVGEQYF.

CDR3 residues: CASSLAGDGYTF. The CDR3, as DNA: TGCGCCAGCAGCTTGGCCGGAGATGGCTACACCTTC. The rearrangement uses TRBV5-1 and TRBJ1-2; unclear D gene. CDR1 and CDR2 from the germline V gene are SGHRS and YFSETQ. This CDR3 spans 12 amino acids. Trimming took 0 bases from V and 6 from J, leaving 6 bases between them.

The chain has TRBV7-8 and TRBJ2-1; weak D call: TRBD2 (5 bases). The CDR3 runs 16 residues. CDR1 and CDR2 (germline): SGHVS, FQNEAQ. The V end was cut by 5 bases, the J end by 7 bases, with 21 bases between. The CDR3 DNA is TGTGCCAGCAGCCCGAGGGAAAGGAAAGGTCAGAATGAGCAGTTCTTC. Its protein product is CASSPRERKGQNEQFF.

This clone has only a few counts. The J gene is TRBJ2-7, the V gene TRBV6-5, with 11 bases that match TRBD2. The J segment lost 2 bases and the V segment lost 9 bases, leaving 3 bases of the junction unmatched. The CDR3 runs 13 residues. Germline CDR1 reads MNHEY; CDR2 reads SVGAGI. The CDR3 coding sequence is TGTGCCAGTGGGACTAGCGGCCCCTACGAGCAGTACTTC. Protein product: CASGTSGPYEQYF.

This clone was seen only a few times. J is TRBJ1-1 and V is TRBV28; D gene uncertain. The CDR3 covers 14 residues. CDR1 and CDR2 from the germline V gene are MDHEN and SYDVKM. V was shortened by 7 bases and J by 11 bases, with 23 bases between the two germline ends. The chain's CDR3 is CASTSRNSFAGAFF. Written as DNA, the CDR3 is TGTGCCAGCACCTCCAGGAACAGTTTTGCGGGGGCTTTCTTT.

The chain joins TRBV19 to TRBJ2-7; D is unresolved. In germline, CDR1 is LNHDA, CDR2 SQIVND (reference sequence). This CDR3 has 13 residues. Trimming took off 4 bases at V and 5 bases at J, with 12 bases between the two ends. CDR3 protein: CASSRSRINEQYF. The CDR3 DNA reads as TGTGCCAGTAGTAGGAGTAGGATCAACGAGCAGTACTTC.

In this sample, this clone turned up once. The genes are TRBV28 and TRBJ1-2, with D unclear. V lost 6 bases, J lost 2 bases, and 13 bases lay in between. This CDR3 has 14 amino acids. In germline, CDR1 is MDHEN, CDR2 SYDVKM. The DNA of the CDR3 is TGTGCCAGCAGGGAGACCGGAAGAAACTATGGCTACACCTTC. It encodes CASRETGRNYGYTF.

The chain is built from TRBV4-3 and TRBJ1-1, with TRBD1 matching over 7 bases. The V and J ends lost 0 bases and 13 bases, in that order; junction bases with no gene match: 5. Germline lookup yields CDR1 LGHNA and CDR2 YSLEER. This CDR3 is built from 12 residues. The CDR3, as DNA: TGCGCCAGCAGCCAAGACAGGGGGACAGTTTTCTTT. It is translated as CASSQDRGTVFF.

This clone was seen once. The chain links TRBV7-2 to TRBJ2-5, with D maybe TRBD2 (5 bases). The V gene lost 5 bases and the J gene lost 9 bases, with 19 bases spanning the gap. Germline-derived CDR1 and CDR2 are SGHTA and FQGNSA. The CDR3 extends over 14 amino acids. Here the CDR3 DNA reads TGTGCCAGCAGCCCGAGGGTAGGGTCGGCGCCCCAGTACTTC. This sequence encodes CASSPRVGSAPQYF. Full variable domain (outside the CDR3, taken from reference TRBV7-2 and TRBJ2-5): GAGVSQSPSNKVTEKGKDVELRCDPISGHTALYWYRQSLGQGLEFLIYFQGNSAPDKSGLPSDRFSAERTGGSVSTLTIQRTQQEDSAVYLCASSPRVGSAPQYFGPGTRLLVL.

V is TRBV5-1 and J is TRBJ2-7; D uncertain. This CDR3 contains 13 residues. V lost 1 base and J lost 2, with 7 bases in between. CDR1 SGHRS and CDR2 YFSETQ come from the germline V gene. Here the CDR3 DNA reads TGCGCCAGCAGCTTGTCCGGAGCCTACGAGCAGTACTTC. Its translation: CASSLSGAYEQYF.